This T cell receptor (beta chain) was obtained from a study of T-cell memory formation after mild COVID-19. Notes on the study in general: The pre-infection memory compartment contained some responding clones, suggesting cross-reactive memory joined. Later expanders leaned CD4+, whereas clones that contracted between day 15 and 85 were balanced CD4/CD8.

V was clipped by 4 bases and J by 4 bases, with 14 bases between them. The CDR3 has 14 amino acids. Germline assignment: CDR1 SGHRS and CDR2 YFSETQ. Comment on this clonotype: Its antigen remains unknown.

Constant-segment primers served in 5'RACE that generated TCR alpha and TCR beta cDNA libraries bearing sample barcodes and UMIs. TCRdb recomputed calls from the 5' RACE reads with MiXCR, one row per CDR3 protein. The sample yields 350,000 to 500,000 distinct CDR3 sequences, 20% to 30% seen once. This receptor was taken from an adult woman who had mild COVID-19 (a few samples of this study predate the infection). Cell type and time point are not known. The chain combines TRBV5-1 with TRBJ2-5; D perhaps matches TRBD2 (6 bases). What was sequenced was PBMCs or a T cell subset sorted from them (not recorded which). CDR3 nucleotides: TGCGCCAGCAGCGGAGGGGAATTCGGAGAGACCCAGTACTTC. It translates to CASSGGEFGETQYF.